This entry lists 7 T cell receptor beta chains sequenced from one sample in a study of T cells after yellow fever vaccination. TCRdb ran MiXCR on the 5' RACE reads and lists one entry per CDR3 protein. This sample has around 320,000 distinct CDR3 sequences, with 3.5% to 4.5% found just once. The source material was PBMCs, sampled 15 days after the yellow fever booster vaccination. The receptors shown here come from a man between 18 and 29 years old who received the YFV17D yellow fever vaccine.

In its sample, this clonotype was seen many times. The gene calls are TRBV5-6 and TRBJ2-5; TRBD1 matches 11 bases. CDR3 length equals 15 residues. With V trimmed by 4 bases and J by 4 bases, 6 bases remained unmatched. Germline V gene lookup returns CDR1 SGHDT and CDR2 YYEEEE. In nucleotides, the CDR3 is TGTGCCAGCAGCCGGGACAGGGGGTTAGGAGAGACCCAGTACTTC. Its translation is CASSRDRGLGETQYF.

This clonotype has ten or more counts. The genes are TRBV12-3 or TRBV12-4 and TRBJ1-1; tentative D call: TRBD1 (5 bases). The V end lost 5 bases, the J end lost 3 bases, and 10 bases lay between the germline ends. There are 13 residues in the CDR3. The CDR3 loop reads CASSDRGDTEAFF. The CDR3 coding sequence is TGTGCCAGCAGTGATAGGGGAGACACTGAAGCTTTCTTT.

In its sample, this clonotype was seen a few times. The CDR3 DNA reads as TGTGCCAGCTCACCATCCCCAGGTACCGACACTGAAGCTTTCTTT. Protein sequence: CASSPSPGTDTEAFF. The V gene is TRBV18, the J gene TRBJ1-1; D remains ambiguous. CDR1 KGHSH and CDR2 LQKENI come from the germline V gene. V lost 2 bases and J lost 3, with 13 bases in between. The CDR3 contains 15 residues.

This clonotype was recorded at least ten times. The rearrangement joins TRBV20-1 to TRBJ2-4, with TRBD1 matching over 10 bases. V shed 6 bases, J shed 0 bases, and the junction held 14 bases outside the gene matches. This CDR3 spans 18 amino acids. The germline V gene encodes CDR1 DFQATT and CDR2 SNEGSKA (reference sequence). This chain's CDR3 is CSAGGYRRQGAAKNIQYF. In nucleotides, the CDR3 is TGCAGTGCCGGGGGGTACCGCAGACAGGGGGCAGCCAAAAACATTCAGTACTTC.

There are many counts of this clonotype. The CDR3 sequence is CASSLGATGGEETQYF. The CDR3 DNA reads as TGTGCCAGCAGCTTAGGGGCGACAGGGGGCGAAGAGACCCAGTACTTC. The rearrangement uses TRBV7-8 and TRBJ2-5, with 10 bases identical to TRBD1. V dropped 1 base and J dropped 3; count of bases not matched to a gene: 5. CDR3 length: 16 amino acids. Germline V gene lookup returns CDR1 SGHVS and CDR2 FQNEAQ.

There are a few counts of this clonotype. V and J are TRBV4-3 and TRBJ1-2; D gene ambiguous. The V gene's germline CDR1 is LGHNA and CDR2 YSLEER. The CDR3 consists of 15 residues. The V gene lost 2 bases and the J gene lost 4 bases, with 14 bases spanning the gap. The CDR3 region is CASSQNGFSGYGYTF. The CDR3 bases are TGCGCCAGCAGCCAAAACGGTTTTTCGGGCTATGGCTACACCTTC.

This clonotype was counted ten times or more. The chain employs TRBV27 and TRBJ2-3, with 13 bases that match TRBD2. Germline V gives CDR1 MNHEY, CDR2 SMNVEV (reference sequence). This CDR3 has 15 amino acids. Unmatched junction bases numbered 3, after V lost 5 bases and J lost 4 bases. CDR3 protein: CASSRLAGGSDTQYF. The DNA for the CDR3 is TGTGCCAGCAGTCGACTAGCGGGGGGTTCAGATACGCAGTATTTT.